This TCR beta chain was sequenced during a study of T cells of healthy individuals. CDR3 length: 17 amino acids. With 1 base clipped from V and 7 bases from J, the junction kept 10 bases outside the gene matches. In germline, CDR1 is SGHTA, CDR2 FQGNSA. This clonotype was counted a few times. TCRdb reprocessed the 5' RACE reads via MiXCR and lists one record per CDR3 protein. The repertoire holds 95,000 to 100,000 distinct CDR3 sequences, approximately 16% seen once, with over 5% in the top ten. V is TRBV7-2 and J is TRBJ2-1; 10 bases match TRBD2. The receptor's source is a human donor in good health. CDR3 residues: CASSLVRLAGDGNEQFF. The CDR3 DNA follows: TGTGCCAGCAGCTTAGTTCGGCTAGCGGGAGATGGAAATGAGCAGTTCTTC.